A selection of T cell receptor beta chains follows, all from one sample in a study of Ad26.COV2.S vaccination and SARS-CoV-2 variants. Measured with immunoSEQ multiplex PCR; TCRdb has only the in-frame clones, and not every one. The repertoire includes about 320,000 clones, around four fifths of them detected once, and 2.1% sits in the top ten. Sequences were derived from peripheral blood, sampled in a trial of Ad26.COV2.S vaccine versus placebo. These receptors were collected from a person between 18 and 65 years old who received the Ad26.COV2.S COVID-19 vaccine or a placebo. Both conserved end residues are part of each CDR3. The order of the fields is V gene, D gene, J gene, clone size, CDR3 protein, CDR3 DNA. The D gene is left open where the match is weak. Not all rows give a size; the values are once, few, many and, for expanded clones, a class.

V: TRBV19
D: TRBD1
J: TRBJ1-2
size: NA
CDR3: CASSKGAPVRGYTF
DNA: TGTGCCAGTAGTAAGGGGGCCCCCGTGAGAGGCTACACCTTC

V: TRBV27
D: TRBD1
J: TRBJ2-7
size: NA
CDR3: CASSLPGQGGEQYF
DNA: TGTGCCAGCAGTTTACCGGGACAGGGCGGCGAGCAGTACTTC

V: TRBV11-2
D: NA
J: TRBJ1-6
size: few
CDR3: CASSSLRGTNSPLHF
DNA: TGTGCCAGCAGCTCCCTCAGGGGTACGAATTCACCCCTCCACTTT

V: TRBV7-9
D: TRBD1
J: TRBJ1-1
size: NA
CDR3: CASSLGRTGLTEAFF
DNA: TGTGCCAGCAGCTTAGGACGGACAGGGCTCACTGAAGCTTTCTTT

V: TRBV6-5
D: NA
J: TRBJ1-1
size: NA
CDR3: CASSLRTRGTEAFF
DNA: TGTGCCAGCAGTCTACGAACACGGGGCACTGAAGCTTTCTTT

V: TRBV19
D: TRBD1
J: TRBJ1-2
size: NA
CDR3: CASSMRDRPNYGYTF
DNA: TGTGCCAGTAGTATGAGGGACAGACCTAACTATGGCTACACCTTC

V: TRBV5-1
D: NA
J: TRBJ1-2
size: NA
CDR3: CASGPAAGYGYTF
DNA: TGCGCCAGTGGGCCGGCGGCTGGCTATGGCTACACCTTC

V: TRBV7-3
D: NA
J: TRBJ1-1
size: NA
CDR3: CASRLHGGETEAFF
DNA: TGTGCCAGCAGACTCCATGGGGGGGAAACTGAAGCTTTCTTT

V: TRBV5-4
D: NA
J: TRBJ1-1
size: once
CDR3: CASSFDRNTEAFF
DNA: TGTGCCAGCAGCTTCGACAGGAACACTGAAGCTTTCTTT

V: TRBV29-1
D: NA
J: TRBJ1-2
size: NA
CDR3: CSVDRGDGYTF
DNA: TGCAGCGTTGACAGGGGTGATGGCTACACCTTC

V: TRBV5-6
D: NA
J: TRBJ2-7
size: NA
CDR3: CASSSRGFSSYEQYF
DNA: TGTGCCAGCAGCTCAAGGGGGTTTAGCTCCTACGAGCAGTACTTC

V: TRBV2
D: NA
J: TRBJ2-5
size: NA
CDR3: CASSVAQETQYF
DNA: TGTGCCAGCAGTGTGGCCCAAGAGACCCAGTACTTC

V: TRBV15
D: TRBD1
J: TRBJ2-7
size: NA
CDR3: CATSIRTGGNVEQYF
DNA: TGTGCCACCAGCATCCGGACAGGGGGCAATGTAGAGCAGTACTTC

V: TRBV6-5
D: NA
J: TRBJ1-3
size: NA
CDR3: CASSYSVSGNTIYF
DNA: TGTGCCAGCAGTTACTCGGTCTCTGGAAACACCATATATTTT

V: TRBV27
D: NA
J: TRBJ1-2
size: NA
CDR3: CASSFSGGVSGYTF
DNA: TGTGCCAGCAGTTTTAGTGGCGGGGTTAGTGGCTACACCTTC

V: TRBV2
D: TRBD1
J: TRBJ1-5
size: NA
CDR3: CASQGAVQPQHF
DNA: TGTGCCAGCCAGGGGGCTGTTCAGCCCCAGCATTTT

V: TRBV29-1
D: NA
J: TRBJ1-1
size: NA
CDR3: CSVVGRMNTEAFF
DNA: TGCAGCGTTGTAGGACGGATGAACACTGAAGCTTTCTTT